This passage covers 8 T cell receptor beta chains from one sample sequenced in a study of T cell responses to AZD1222 COVID-19 vaccine. Some clones are missing from TCRdb's copy, which holds only in-frame ones; the method was immunoSEQ multiplex PCR. The sample shows 75,000 to 100,000 clones, roughly nine tenths of them seen only once. Sequenced material: peripheral blood, taken on day 0 of AZD1222 vaccination. These receptors all come from an adult in good health.

The chain combines TRBV21-1 with TRBJ2-7; no DNA check was done on the table's D call, TRBD1. TRBV21-1 is noted as a pseudogene. This CDR3 is built from 19 residues. CDR3 nucleotide sequence: TGTGCCAGCAGCAAAGACGGGACCTCGAGACAGGGGCACTCCTACGAGCAGTACTTC. It yields the protein CASSKDGTSRQGHSYEQYF.

The chain combines TRBV19 with TRBJ1-5, with TRBD1 identical over 7 bases. Germline trimming cut 5 bases from V and 5 bases from J; bases unmatched to any gene: 3. This CDR3 spans 13 amino acids. Germline V CDR1 and CDR2: LNHDA, SQIVND (reference sequence). The CDR3 sequence: CASSGTVYQPQHF. Here the CDR3 DNA reads TGTGCCAGTAGTGGGACAGTCTATCAGCCCCAGCATTTT.

The rearrangement uses TRBV29-1 and TRBJ2-4; TRBD1 matches 11 bases. There are 14 residues in the CDR3. Germline V gene sequence: CDR1 SQVTM, CDR2 ANQGSEA. J gave up 6 bases and V 6 bases, and 7 bases lay outside the gene matches. The CDR3, as DNA: TGCAGCGTCGCAGGACAGGGGGCGTTAAACATTCAGTACTTC. This codes for CSVAGQGALNIQYF.

The V gene is TRBV6-5, the J gene TRBJ2-7, with TRBD2 matching 10 bases. The germline V gene encodes CDR1 MNHEY and CDR2 SVGAGI. V trimming: 4 bases; J trimming: 4 bases; junction bases outside the gene matches: 4. CDR3 length: 14 amino acids. This CDR3 is CASSFGLAAYEQYF. The CDR3 DNA reads as TGTGCCAGCAGTTTTGGACTAGCGGCTTACGAGCAGTACTTC.

This clone was detected a few times. The DNA for the CDR3 is TGTGCCAGCAGCGTCGACAGGAACACTGAAGCTTTCTTT. Encoded protein: CASSVDRNTEAFF. The chain links TRBV11-3 to TRBJ1-1; the D gene is possibly TRBD1 (5 bases). The CDR3 covers 13 residues. Germline V lookup: CDR1 SGHNT, CDR2 YENEEA. V shed 5 bases and J shed 1 base, with 8 bases lying between them.

The chain is built from TRBV4-2 and TRBJ2-3; TRBD2 matches 10 bases. Germline CDR1 LGHNA, CDR2 YNFKEQ. The V segment lost 7 bases and the J segment 0 bases; nucleotides outside the gene matches: 10. The CDR3 totals 17 residues. The CDR3 nucleotides are TGTGCCAGCATCTCAGGGTCGGGACTAGCGAGCACAGATACGCAGTATTTT. Residues: CASISGSGLASTDTQYF.

The chain is built from TRBV27 and TRBJ2-2; tentative D call: TRBD1 (5 bases). With 7 bases removed from V and 1 base from J, the gap between germline ends came to 10 bases. There are 14 residues in the CDR3. From germline, CDR1 is MNHEY and CDR2 SMNVEV (reference sequence). CDR3 bases: TGTGCCAGCACCAGGGATGTGAACACCGGGGAGCTGTTTTTT. This gives the protein CASTRDVNTGELFF.

V and J are TRBV5-4 and TRBJ2-1; 8 bases line up with TRBD1. From germline, CDR1 is SGHNT and CDR2 YYREEE (reference sequence). The CDR3 consists of 14 residues. The V and J ends lost 3 bases and 3 bases, in that order; junction bases with no gene match: 2. The CDR3 DNA follows: TGTGCCAGCAGCTACGACAGGGGCTACAATGAGCAGTTCTTC. Amino acid sequence: CASSYDRGYNEQFF.